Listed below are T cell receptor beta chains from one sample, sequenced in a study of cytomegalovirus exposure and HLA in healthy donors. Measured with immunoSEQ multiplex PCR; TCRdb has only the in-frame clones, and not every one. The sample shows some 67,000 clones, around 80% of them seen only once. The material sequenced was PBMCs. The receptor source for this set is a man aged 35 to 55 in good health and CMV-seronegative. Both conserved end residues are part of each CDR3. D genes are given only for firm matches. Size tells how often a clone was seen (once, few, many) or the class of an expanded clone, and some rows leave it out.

DNA: TGTGTCACGAGGGGACAGGGCTCCTATAATTCACCCCTCCACTTT
CDR3: CVTRGQGSYNSPLHF
size: .
V: TRBV6-1
J: TRBJ1-6
D: TRBD1

DNA: TGTGCCAGCACCCACCCCGGGGGGCCCTACGTGGATGAGCAGTTCTTC
CDR3: CASTHPGGPYVDEQFF
size: once
V: TRBV11-2
J: TRBJ2-1
D: .

DNA: TGTGCCAGCAGTGACTCAGGGAGATTGAGCACAGATACGCAGTATTTT
CDR3: CASSDSGRLSTDTQYF
size: .
V: TRBV6-4
J: TRBJ2-3
D: .

DNA: TGCGCCAGCAGCTCGGGACTAGCGGCCTCCTACGAGCAGTACTTC
CDR3: CASSSGLAASYEQYF
size: .
V: TRBV5-1
J: TRBJ2-7
D: TRBD2

DNA: TGTGCCAGCAGTTCCGGACGGGACAGCTCTAACTATGGCTACACCTTC
CDR3: CASSSGRDSSNYGYTF
size: .
V: TRBV6-5
J: TRBJ1-2
D: TRBD1

DNA: TGTGCCAGTAGTACGGACAGGGGAAACGAGCAGTACTTC
CDR3: CASSTDRGNEQYF
size: .
V: TRBV19
J: TRBJ2-7
D: TRBD1

DNA: TGTGCCAGCAGGGTAACGGGACTCAGCTACGAGCAGTACTTC
CDR3: CASRVTGLSYEQYF
size: once
V: TRBV6-1
J: TRBJ2-7
D: .

DNA: TGTGCCACCAGCAGAGATCGGGACAGGGGGTACGGCGGCACTGAAGCTTTCTTT
CDR3: CATSRDRDRGYGGTEAFF
size: .
V: TRBV15
J: TRBJ1-1
D: TRBD1

DNA: TGTGCCAGCAGCTTGGCCAAGGCTAGTGGAGGTCAAGAGACCCAGTACTTC
CDR3: CASSLAKASGGQETQYF
size: .
V: TRBV5-4
J: TRBJ2-5
D: .

DNA: TGTGCCAGCAGTGATACTAATCCAAATCAGCCCCAGCATTTT
CDR3: CASSDTNPNQPQHF
size: .
V: TRBV6-5
J: TRBJ1-5
D: .

DNA: TGTGCCAGTAGTACAAATAGGGACAGGGACGAGCAGTACTTC
CDR3: CASSTNRDRDEQYF
size: .
V: TRBV19
J: TRBJ2-7
D: TRBD1

DNA: TGCGCCAGCAGCCCCCTTGGGGGGGCGGAGACCCAGTACTTC
CDR3: CASSPLGGAETQYF
size: .
V: TRBV5-1
J: TRBJ2-5
D: .

DNA: TGTGCCAGCAGTGAAGGGCTCAACTATGGCTACACCTTC
CDR3: CASSEGLNYGYTF
size: .
V: TRBV2
J: TRBJ1-2
D: .

DNA: TGTGCCAGCTCACTAGCGGGAGGTTCCTACGAGCAGTACTTC
CDR3: CASSLAGGSYEQYF
size: once
V: TRBV18
J: TRBJ2-7
D: TRBD2

DNA: TGTGCCAGCAGCGCCAGGGACAATGAGCAGTTCTTC
CDR3: CASSARDNEQFF
size: .
V: TRBV11-1
J: TRBJ2-1
D: .

DNA: TGCGCCAGCAGCCCCGGGACAGGGGACACAGATACGCAGTATTTT
CDR3: CASSPGTGDTDTQYF
size: once
V: TRBV5-1
J: TRBJ2-3
D: TRBD1

DNA: TGTGCCAGCAGCTTCGCGGCGGGTAGCGGAAGGAGCCAGTTGGATACGCAGTATTTT
CDR3: CASSFAAGSGRSQLDTQYF
size: once
V: TRBV7-2
J: TRBJ2-3
D: .

DNA: TGTGCCAGCAGCTGGGCGGACGGGGATGGCTACACCTTC
CDR3: CASSWADGDGYTF
size: .
V: TRBV6-6
J: TRBJ1-2
D: .

DNA: TGTGCCAGCAGCGCCAGGGTGGTCGCTGAAGCTTTCTTT
CDR3: CASSARVVAEAFF
size: .
V: TRBV5-8
J: TRBJ1-1
D: .

DNA: TGTGCCAGCAGCTTAATGCGGGAAACTGAAGCTTTCTTT
CDR3: CASSLMRETEAFF
size: .
V: TRBV7-2
J: TRBJ1-1
D: .

DNA: TGCGCCAGCAGCCCTATTGGGGGGGACACCGGGGAGCTGTTTTTT
CDR3: CASSPIGGDTGELFF
size: .
V: TRBV5-1
J: TRBJ2-2
D: TRBD2

DNA: TGTGCCAGGGGGTTTTGGGGGACAGGGGATCCAGTGCAGTACTTC
CDR3: CARGFWGTGDPVQYF
size: .
V: TRBV19
J: TRBJ2-7
D: TRBD1

DNA: TGTGCCAGCAGCTTTACCCGTACCCCTAGCTCCTACGAGCAGTACTTC
CDR3: CASSFTRTPSSYEQYF
size: .
V: TRBV7-2
J: TRBJ2-7
D: .

DNA: TGTTCCAGCAGCTTAGAGGGGATAACCGGGGAGCTGTTTTTT
CDR3: CSSSLEGITGELFF
size: .
V: TRBV7-9
J: TRBJ2-2
D: .

DNA: TGTGCCAGCAGCTGGACAGTTGGCGAGCAGTACTTC
CDR3: CASSWTVGEQYF
size: .
V: TRBV5-6
J: TRBJ2-7
D: .

DNA: TGTGCCAGCAATCGGGGGGGCCAAGAGACCCAGTACTTC
CDR3: CASNRGGQETQYF
size: .
V: TRBV5-4
J: TRBJ2-5
D: TRBD2

DNA: TGTGCCAGCAGTGGGGGGCTAGCGGTTTCGTACGAGCAGTACTTC
CDR3: CASSGGLAVSYEQYF
size: .
V: TRBV6-1
J: TRBJ2-7
D: .

DNA: TGCGCCAGCAGCTTGAATTACTACGAGCAGTACTTC
CDR3: CASSLNYYEQYF
size: few
V: TRBV5-1
J: TRBJ2-7
D: .

DNA: TGTGCCAGCAGCGCGGTAGCGGACTATAGGGAGCAGTACTTC
CDR3: CASSAVADYREQYF
size: .
V: TRBV5-5
J: TRBJ2-5
D: .

DNA: TGTGCCAGTAGTATTGTAGCGGGAGGAAGTAAAAACATTCAGTACTTC
CDR3: CASSIVAGGSKNIQYF
size: .
V: TRBV19
J: TRBJ2-4
D: TRBD2

DNA: TGTGCCAGCACGGGTAGTGGGAGGCCAGGCTCGCAGTATTTT
CDR3: CASTGSGRPGSQYF
size: .
V: TRBV2
J: TRBJ2-3
D: .

DNA: TGTGCCAGCAGATTAAACTTTGTAGTTGACAATGAGCAGTTCTTC
CDR3: CASRLNFVVDNEQFF
size: .
V: TRBV7-9
J: TRBJ2-1
D: .

DNA: TGTGCCAGCAGCTTAGGGCAGAACACTGAAGCTTTCTTT
CDR3: CASSLGQNTEAFF
size: .
V: TRBV7-6
J: TRBJ1-1
D: .

DNA: TGTGCCAGCAGCCCTGACACCTTTCACAATCAGCCCCAGCATTTT
CDR3: CASSPDTFHNQPQHF
size: few
V: TRBV5-4
J: TRBJ1-5
D: .

DNA: TGTGCCAGCAGTTTATACACAGGGGGCTTCAACGAGCAGTACTTC
CDR3: CASSLYTGGFNEQYF
size: .
V: TRBV28
J: TRBJ2-7
D: TRBD1

DNA: TGTGCCAGCTCTGAGACAGGGGAAAACGAGCAGTACTTC
CDR3: CASSETGENEQYF
size: .
V: TRBV18
J: TRBJ2-7
D: TRBD1

DNA: TGTGCCAGCAAAAATAGCGGGAATTCCGAGACCCAGTACTTC
CDR3: CASKNSGNSETQYF
size: .
V: TRBV28
J: TRBJ2-5
D: TRBD2

DNA: TGCAGTGCAACAGTCCCCTATGGCTACACCTTC
CDR3: CSATVPYGYTF
size: .
V: TRBV20-1
J: TRBJ1-2
D: .

DNA: TGTGCCAGCAGCTTCGGGACAGGGGATCTCACCGGGGAGCTGTTTTTT
CDR3: CASSFGTGDLTGELFF
size: .
V: TRBV5-6
J: TRBJ2-2
D: TRBD1

DNA: TGCGCCAGCAGCCCCGAAACAGGGGCTCGCTATGGCTACACCTTC
CDR3: CASSPETGARYGYTF
size: .
V: TRBV5-1
J: TRBJ1-2
D: TRBD1

DNA: TGTGCCAGCAGTTTATCAGGGGCCGTCTATGGCTACACCTTC
CDR3: CASSLSGAVYGYTF
size: .
V: TRBV28
J: TRBJ1-2
D: .

DNA: TGTGCCAGCAGTTACGACCAACAAGGACAGGCTGAAGCTTTCTTT
CDR3: CASSYDQQGQAEAFF
size: .
V: TRBV6-5
J: TRBJ1-1
D: TRBD1